This passage covers 2 T cell receptor beta chains from one sample sequenced in a study of regulatory T cells in long-lasting Graves disease. CDR3 regions were amplified by Arm-PCR using iRepertoire HTBI primers to build TCR beta libraries. MiXCR, run by TCRdb on the multiplex PCR reads, gives a single entry per CDR3 protein. The table lists 350,000 to 500,000 distinct CDR3 sequences, about 14% of them singletons. Sample time point: newly diagnosed GD, antithyroid drugs for less than 3 months. RNA from PBMCs was the source of the TCR library. These sequences were also reported in another study, on T cells in Graves' hyperthyroidism and ophthalmopathy.

Material: peripheral blood mononuclear cells (PBMCs), obtained at new diagnosis, from a patient treated with antithyroid drugs. These receptors all come from a woman between 45 and 60 years old with Graves disease.

This clonotype was counted a few times. The chain links TRBV18 to TRBJ2-4, with D maybe TRBD2 (6 bases). The V end lost 4 bases, the J end lost 11 bases, and 18 bases lay between the germline ends. This CDR3 contains 14 residues. CDR1 is KGHSH and CDR2 is LQKENI in the germline V gene. The CDR3 region is CASSLRPGLELQYF. In DNA form, the CDR3 reads TGTGCCAGCTCACTTAGACCGGGACTCGAACTTCAGTACTTC.

The chain recombines TRBV7-2 with TRBJ2-3, with TRBD1 as a possible D gene (5 bases). The end of the DNA aligns better with TRBJ1-5, so the J call may be wrong. The CDR3 is 15 amino acids. CDR1 and CDR2 from the germline V gene are SGHTA and FQGNSA. CDR3 coding DNA: TGTGCCAGCAGCTTAGTCGACAGAGACACAGATACGCAGCATTTT. Translating gives CASSLVDRDTDTQHF.